The T cell receptor beta chain described here comes from a study of identifying expanded T cells in peripheral blood. Concerning this clone itself: The antigen remains unidentified.

The CDR3 is made up of 13 amino acids. Looked up from germline, CDR1 is SQVTM and CDR2 is ANQGSEA. Trimming shortened V by 4 bases and J by 0 bases, and 7 bases separated the two germline ends. Clones were sequenced by immunoSEQ multiplex PCR, and TCRdb holds only the in-frame ones, with some missing. The sample holds about 98,000 clones; about 91% are singletons and the top ten take 11% to 15%. Findings and caveats of the study: About 1.2 clones differed between technical replicates, versus around 15 and 19 over time. Across healthy donors, higher total template counts meant significantly greater approximately 2-week count variance.

The chain joins TRBV29-1 to TRBJ2-1; D not resolved. The receptor comes from a person aged 18-70 years in good health. Sequencing was performed on blood. The CDR3 sequence: CSVAKSSYNEQFF. DNA of the CDR3: TGCAGCGTTGCCAAGTCCTCCTACAATGAGCAGTTCTTC.